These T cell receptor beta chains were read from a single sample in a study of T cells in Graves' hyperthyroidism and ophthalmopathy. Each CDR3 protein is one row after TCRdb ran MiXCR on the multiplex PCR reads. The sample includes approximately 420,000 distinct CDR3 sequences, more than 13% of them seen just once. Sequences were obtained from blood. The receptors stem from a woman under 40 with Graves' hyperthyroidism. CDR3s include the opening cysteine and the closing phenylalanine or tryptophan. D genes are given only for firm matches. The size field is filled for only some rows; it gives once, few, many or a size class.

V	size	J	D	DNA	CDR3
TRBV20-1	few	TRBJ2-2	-	TGCAGTGCTAGAGTGGACTACACCGGGGAGCTGTTTTTT	CSARVDYTGELFF
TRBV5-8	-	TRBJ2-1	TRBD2	TGTGCCAGTCTAAGCGGGAGGGTAGGTGAGCAGTTCTTC	CASLSGRVGEQFF
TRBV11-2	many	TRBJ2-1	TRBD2	TGTGCCAGCAGCTTAGTCCCAGCGGGAGAGCACAATGAGCAGTTCTTC	CASSLVPAGEHNEQFF
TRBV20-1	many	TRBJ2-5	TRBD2	TGCAGTGTTGGGACTAGGGGCGGTCAAGAGACCCAGTACTTC	CSVGTRGGQETQYF
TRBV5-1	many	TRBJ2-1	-	TGCGCCAGCAGCCTACAGGGCGGCGAGTTCAATGAGCAGTTCTTC	CASSLQGGEFNEQFF
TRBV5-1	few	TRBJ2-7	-	TGCGCCAGCAGTGCGGTAGGAGTGAACCAGCAGTACTTC	CASSAVGVNQQYF
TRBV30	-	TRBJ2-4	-	TGTGCCTGGAGTGTCGCGGCTCCCAAAAACATTCAGTACTTC	CAWSVAAPKNIQYF
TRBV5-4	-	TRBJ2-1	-	TGTGCCAGCTCACAGCCCTCCTACAATGAGCAGTTCTTC	CASSQPSYNEQFF
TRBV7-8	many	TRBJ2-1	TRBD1	TGTGCCAGCAGCTCCCGGGACAGGGTACAAAATGAGCAGTTCTTC	CASSSRDRVQNEQFF
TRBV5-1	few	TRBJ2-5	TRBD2	TGCGCCAGCAGCTCACTTAGCGGGAAAGAGACCCAGTACTTC	CASSSLSGKETQYF
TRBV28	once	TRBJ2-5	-	TGTGCCAGCAGTTTAAGGGCCAGGGTTCGGGAGACCCAGTACTTC	CASSLRARVRETQYF
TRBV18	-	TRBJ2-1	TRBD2	TGTGCCAGCTCACCTAGCGGGAGCCCTACCAATGAGCAGTTCTTC	CASSPSGSPTNEQFF
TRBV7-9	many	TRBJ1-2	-	TGTGCCAGCAGCCCGACCAATAACTATGGCTACACCTTC	CASSPTNNYGYTF
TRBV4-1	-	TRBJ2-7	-	TGCGCCAGCAGCCAAGAGGACGCAGGGAGCTACGAGCAGTACTTC	CASSQEDAGSYEQYF
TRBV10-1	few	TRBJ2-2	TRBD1	TGCGCCAGCAGTGACCCGACAGGGTCAGGGACCGGGGAGCTGTTTTTT	CASSDPTGSGTGELFF
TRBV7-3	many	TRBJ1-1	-	TGTGCCAGCAGCGCGGGGGGTGCGAACACTGAAGCTTTCTTT	CASSAGGANTEAFF
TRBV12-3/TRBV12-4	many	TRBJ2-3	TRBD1	TGTGCCAGCACCCTAGGACAGGGGTTGTATCGGGCAGATACGCAGTATTTT	CASTLGQGLYRADTQYF